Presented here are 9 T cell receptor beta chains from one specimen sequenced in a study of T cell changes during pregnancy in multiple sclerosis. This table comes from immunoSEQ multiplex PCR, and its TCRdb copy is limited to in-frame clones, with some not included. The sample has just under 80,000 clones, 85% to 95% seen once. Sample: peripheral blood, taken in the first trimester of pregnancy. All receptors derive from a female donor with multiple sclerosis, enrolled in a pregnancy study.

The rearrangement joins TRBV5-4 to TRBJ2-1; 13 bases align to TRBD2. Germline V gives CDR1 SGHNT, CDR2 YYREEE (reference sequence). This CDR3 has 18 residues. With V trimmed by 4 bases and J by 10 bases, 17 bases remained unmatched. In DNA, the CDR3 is TGTGCCAGCAGCCCGGGCCGGAGTAGGACTAGCGGGAGCCGGGAGCAGTTCTTC. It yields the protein CASSPGRSRTSGSREQFF.

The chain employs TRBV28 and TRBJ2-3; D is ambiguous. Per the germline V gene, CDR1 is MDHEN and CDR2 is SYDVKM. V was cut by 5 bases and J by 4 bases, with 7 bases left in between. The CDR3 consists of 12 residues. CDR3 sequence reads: CASSRWSDTQYF. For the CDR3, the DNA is TGTGCCAGCAGTCGGTGGTCAGATACGCAGTATTTT. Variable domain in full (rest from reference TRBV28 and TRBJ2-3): DVKVTQSSRYLVKRTGEKVFLECVQDMDHENMFWYRQDPGLGLRLIYFSYDVKMKEKGDIPEGYSVSREKKERFSLILESASTNQTSMYLCASSRWSDTQYFGPGTRLTVL.

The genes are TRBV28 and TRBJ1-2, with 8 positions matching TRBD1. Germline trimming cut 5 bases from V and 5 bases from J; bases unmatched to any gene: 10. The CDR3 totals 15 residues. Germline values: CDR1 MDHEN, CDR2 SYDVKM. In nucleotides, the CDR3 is TGTGCCAGCAGTCCTAGGGGGCGGACAGGGTATGGCTACACCTTC. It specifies CASSPRGRTGYGYTF.

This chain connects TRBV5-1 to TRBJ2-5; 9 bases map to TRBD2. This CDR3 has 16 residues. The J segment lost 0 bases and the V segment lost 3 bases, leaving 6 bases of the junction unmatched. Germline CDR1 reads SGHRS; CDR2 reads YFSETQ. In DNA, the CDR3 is TGCGCCAGCAGCTGGACTAGCGCCTTGTACCAAGAGACCCAGTACTTC. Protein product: CASSWTSALYQETQYF.

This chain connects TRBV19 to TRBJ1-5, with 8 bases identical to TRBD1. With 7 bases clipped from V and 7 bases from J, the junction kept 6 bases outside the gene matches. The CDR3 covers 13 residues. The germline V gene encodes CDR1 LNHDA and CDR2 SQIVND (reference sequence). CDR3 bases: TGTGCCAGTACTGGACAGGGCGGACAGCCCCAGCATTTT. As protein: CASTGQGGQPQHF.

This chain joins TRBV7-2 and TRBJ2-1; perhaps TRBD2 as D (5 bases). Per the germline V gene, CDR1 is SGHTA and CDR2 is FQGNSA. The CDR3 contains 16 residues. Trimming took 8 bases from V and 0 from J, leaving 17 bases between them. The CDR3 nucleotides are TGTGCCAGCGGCCCTCGGCGGGTAAGCTCCTACAATGAGCAGTTCTTC. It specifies CASGPRRVSSYNEQFF.

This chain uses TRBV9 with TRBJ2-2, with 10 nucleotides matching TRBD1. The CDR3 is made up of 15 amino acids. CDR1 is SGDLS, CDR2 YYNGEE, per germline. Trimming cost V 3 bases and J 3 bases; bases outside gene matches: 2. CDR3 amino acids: CASSAGTGDTGELFF. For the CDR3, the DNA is TGTGCCAGCAGCGCCGGGACAGGGGACACCGGGGAGCTGTTTTTT. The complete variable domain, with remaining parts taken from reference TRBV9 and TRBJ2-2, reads DSGVTQTPKHLITATGQRVTLRCSPRSGDLSVYWYQQSLDQGLQFLIQYYNGEERAKGNILERFSAQQFPDLHSELNLSSLELGDSALYFCASSAGTGDTGELFFGEGSRLTVL.

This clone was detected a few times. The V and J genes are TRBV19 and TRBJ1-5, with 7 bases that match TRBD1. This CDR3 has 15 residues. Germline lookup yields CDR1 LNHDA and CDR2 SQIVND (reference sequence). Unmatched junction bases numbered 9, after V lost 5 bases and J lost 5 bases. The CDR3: CASSPTDRYDQPQHF. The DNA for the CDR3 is TGTGCCAGTAGTCCGACGGACAGGTATGATCAGCCCCAGCATTTT.

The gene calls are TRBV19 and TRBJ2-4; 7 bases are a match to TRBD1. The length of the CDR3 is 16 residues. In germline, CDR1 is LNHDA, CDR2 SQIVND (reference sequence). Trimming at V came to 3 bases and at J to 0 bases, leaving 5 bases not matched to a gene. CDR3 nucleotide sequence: TGTGCCAGTAGTATGAGGGGGCAACTAGCCAAAAACATTCAGTACTTC. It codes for CASSMRGQLAKNIQYF.